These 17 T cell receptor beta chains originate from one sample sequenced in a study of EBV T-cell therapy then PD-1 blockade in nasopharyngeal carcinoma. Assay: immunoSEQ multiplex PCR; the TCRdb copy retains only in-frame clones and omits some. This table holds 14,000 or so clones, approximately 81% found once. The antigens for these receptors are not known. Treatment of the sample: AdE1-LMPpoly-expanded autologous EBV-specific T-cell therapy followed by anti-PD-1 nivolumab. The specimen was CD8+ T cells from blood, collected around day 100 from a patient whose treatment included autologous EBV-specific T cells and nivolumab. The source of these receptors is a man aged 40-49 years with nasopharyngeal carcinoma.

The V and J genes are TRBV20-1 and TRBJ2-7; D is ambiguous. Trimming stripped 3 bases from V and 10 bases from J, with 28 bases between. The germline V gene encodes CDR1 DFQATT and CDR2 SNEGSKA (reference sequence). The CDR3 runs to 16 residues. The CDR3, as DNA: TGCAGTGCTAGTACCCCACCAAGGTCCCACCAGTCGAATCAGTACTTC. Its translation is CSASTPPRSHQSNQYF.

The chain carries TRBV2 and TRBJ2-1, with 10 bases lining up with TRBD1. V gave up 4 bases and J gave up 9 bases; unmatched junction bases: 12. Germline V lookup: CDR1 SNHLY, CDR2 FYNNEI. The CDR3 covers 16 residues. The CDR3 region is CASSGLRDRGEGEQFF. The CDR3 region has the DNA TGTGCCAGCAGTGGCCTAAGGGACAGGGGTGAGGGTGAGCAGTTCTTC.

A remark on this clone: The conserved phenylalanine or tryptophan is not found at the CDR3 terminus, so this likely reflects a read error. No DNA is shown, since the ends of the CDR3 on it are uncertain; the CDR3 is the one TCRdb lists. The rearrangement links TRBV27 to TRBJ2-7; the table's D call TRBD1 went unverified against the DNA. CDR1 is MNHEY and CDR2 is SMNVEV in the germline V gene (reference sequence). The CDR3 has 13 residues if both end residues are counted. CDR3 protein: CASRGDSAKEYFA.

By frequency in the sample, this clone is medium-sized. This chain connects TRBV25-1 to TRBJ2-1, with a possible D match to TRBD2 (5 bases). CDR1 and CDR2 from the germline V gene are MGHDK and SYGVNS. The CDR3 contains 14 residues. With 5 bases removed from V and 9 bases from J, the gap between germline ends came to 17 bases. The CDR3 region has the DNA TGTGCCAGCAGTATGCAGGCCGGGGATGGTGAGCAGTTCTTC. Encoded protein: CASSMQAGDGEQFF. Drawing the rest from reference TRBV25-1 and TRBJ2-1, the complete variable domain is EADIYQTPRYLVIGTGKKITLECSQTMGHDKMYWYQQDPGMELHLIHYSYGVNSTEKGDLSSESTVSRIRTEHFPLTLESARPSHTSQYLCASSMQAGDGEQFFGPGTRLTVL.

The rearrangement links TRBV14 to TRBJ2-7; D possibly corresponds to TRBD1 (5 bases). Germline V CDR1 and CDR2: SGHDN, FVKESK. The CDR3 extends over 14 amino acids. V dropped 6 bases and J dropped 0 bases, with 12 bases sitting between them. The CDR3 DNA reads TGTGCCAGCAGGCTTACAGGCAGCTCCTACGAGCAGTACTTC. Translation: CASRLTGSSYEQYF.

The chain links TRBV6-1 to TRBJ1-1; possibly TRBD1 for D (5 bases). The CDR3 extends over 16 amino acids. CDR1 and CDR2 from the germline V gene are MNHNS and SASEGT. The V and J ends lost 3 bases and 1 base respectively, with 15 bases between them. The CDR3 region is CASSESVGTGNTEAFF. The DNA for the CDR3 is TGTGCCAGCAGTGAGTCAGTGGGGACCGGGAACACTGAAGCTTTCTTT.

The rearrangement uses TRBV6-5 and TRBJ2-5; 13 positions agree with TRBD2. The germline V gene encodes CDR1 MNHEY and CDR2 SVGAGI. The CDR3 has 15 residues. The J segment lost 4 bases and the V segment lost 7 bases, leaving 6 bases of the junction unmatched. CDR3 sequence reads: CASTPLAGGRETQYF. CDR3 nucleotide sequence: TGTGCCAGCACCCCACTAGCGGGGGGGCGAGAGACCCAGTACTTC.

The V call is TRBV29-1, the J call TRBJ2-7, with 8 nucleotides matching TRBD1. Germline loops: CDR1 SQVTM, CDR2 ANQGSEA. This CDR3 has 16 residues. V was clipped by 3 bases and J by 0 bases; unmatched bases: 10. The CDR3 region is CSVEGVGQESSYEQYF. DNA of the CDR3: TGCAGCGTTGAGGGGGTGGGACAGGAAAGCTCCTACGAGCAGTACTTC.

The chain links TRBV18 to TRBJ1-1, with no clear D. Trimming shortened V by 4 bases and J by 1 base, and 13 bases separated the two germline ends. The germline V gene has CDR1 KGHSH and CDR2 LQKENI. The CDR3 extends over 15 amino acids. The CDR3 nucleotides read TGTGCCAGCTCACTTCCCAGGTCGTGGAACACTGAAGCTTTCTTT. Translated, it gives CASSLPRSWNTEAFF. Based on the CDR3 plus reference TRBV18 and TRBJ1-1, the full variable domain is NAGVMQNPRHLVRRRGQEARLRCSPMKGHSHVYWYRQLPEEGLKFMVYLQKENIIDESGMPKERFSAEFPKEGPSILRIQQVVRGDSAAYFCASSLPRSWNTEAFFGQGTRLTVV.

CDR3 DNA sequence: TGTGCCAGCAGCTTAGGGGTACTAGGGGGCTACACCTTC. As protein: CASSLGVLGGYTF. This chain links TRBV7-9 with TRBJ1-2; D is undetermined. Trimming took 1 base from V and 8 from J, leaving 11 bases between them. CDR1 is SEHNR, CDR2 FQNEAQ, per germline (reference sequence). The CDR3 totals 13 residues. Filled out from reference TRBV7-9 and TRBJ1-2, the complete variable domain reads DTGVSQNPRHKITKRGQNVTFRCDPISEHNRLYWYRQTLGQGPEFLTYFQNEAQLEKSRLLSDRFSAERPKGSFSTLEIQRTEQGDSAMYLCASSLGVLGGYTFGSGTRLTVV.

The CDR3 DNA sequence: TGTGCCAGCAGTGACACAGGACAGGGTGGTTCACCCCTCCACTTT. Its protein product is CASSDTGQGGSPLHF. The J gene is TRBJ1-6, the V gene TRBV6-1; 8 bases line up with TRBD1. The CDR3 is made up of 15 amino acids. CDR1 is MNHNS, CDR2 SASEGT, per germline. The ends lost 3 bases at V and 9 bases at J; junction bases unmatched: 7.

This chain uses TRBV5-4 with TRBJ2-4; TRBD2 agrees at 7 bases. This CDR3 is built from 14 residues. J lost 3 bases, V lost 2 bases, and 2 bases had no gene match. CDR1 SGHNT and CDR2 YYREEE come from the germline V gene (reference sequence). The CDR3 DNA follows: TGTGCCAGCAGCTTCGGCGGGGGCAAAAACATTCAGTACTTC. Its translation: CASSFGGGKNIQYF.

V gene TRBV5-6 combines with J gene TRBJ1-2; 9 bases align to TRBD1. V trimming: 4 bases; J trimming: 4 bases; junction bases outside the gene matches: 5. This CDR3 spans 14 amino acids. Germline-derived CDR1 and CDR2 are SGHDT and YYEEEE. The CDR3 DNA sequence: TGTGCCAGCAGCCCCGGACAGGGGCTCTATGGCTACACCTTC. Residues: CASSPGQGLYGYTF.

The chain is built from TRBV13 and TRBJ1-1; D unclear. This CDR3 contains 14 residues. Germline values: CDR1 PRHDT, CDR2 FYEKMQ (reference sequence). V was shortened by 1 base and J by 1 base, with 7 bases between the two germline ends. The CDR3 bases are TGTGCCAGCAGCTTAGCACACCGGAACACTGAAGCTTTCTTT. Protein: CASSLAHRNTEAFF.

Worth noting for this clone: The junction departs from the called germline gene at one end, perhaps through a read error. Written as DNA, the CDR3 is TGTGCCAGCAACTTACGGTCTGGGAGAACCTACGAGCAGTACTTC. Amino acids: CASNLRSGRTYEQYF. J is TRBJ2-7 and V is TRBV7-8; possibly TRBD2 for D (5 bases). The CDR3 covers 15 residues. Germline V CDR1 and CDR2: SGHVS, FQNEAQ.

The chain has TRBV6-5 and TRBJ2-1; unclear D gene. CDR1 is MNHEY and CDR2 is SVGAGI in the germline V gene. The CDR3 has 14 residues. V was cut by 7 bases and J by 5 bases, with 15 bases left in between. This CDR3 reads CASKVTGPNNEQFF. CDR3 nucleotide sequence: TGTGCCAGCAAGGTGACCGGGCCAAACAATGAGCAGTTCTTC.

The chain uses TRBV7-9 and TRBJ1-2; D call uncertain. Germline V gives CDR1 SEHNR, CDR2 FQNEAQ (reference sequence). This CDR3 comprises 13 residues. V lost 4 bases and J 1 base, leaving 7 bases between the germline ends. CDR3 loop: CASSWDINYGYTF. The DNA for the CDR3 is TGTGCCAGCAGCTGGGATATTAACTATGGCTACACCTTC.